These 30 T cell receptor beta chains were sequenced from one sample in a study of blood T cell repertoires in COVID-19. TCRdb's table, derived via immunoSEQ multiplex PCR, lists solely in-frame clones and lacks some. This table has about 200,000 clones, 85% to 90% appearing once. Sequenced material: peripheral blood. These receptor sequences come from an older woman with acute or convalescent COVID-19.

The J gene is TRBJ2-7, the V gene TRBV3-1 (or the pseudogene TRBV3-2); 8 positions agree with TRBD2. This CDR3 has 15 residues. With 3 bases clipped from V and 5 bases from J, the junction kept 9 bases outside the gene matches. The germline V gene has CDR1 LGHDT and CDR2 YNNKEL (reference sequence). CDR3 DNA: TGTGCCAGCAGCCAGGGGGGCGGGAGGACCCACGAGCAGTACTTC. This codes for CASSQGGGRTHEQYF.

This chain connects TRBV10-3 to TRBJ1-1; D gene ambiguous. The CDR3 is made up of 14 amino acids. Germline CDR1 reads ENHRY; CDR2 reads SYGVKD. Trimming removed 11 bases at V and 4 bases at J, with 20 bases between. The CDR3 bases are TGTGCCGGAAGAGGGAGCCGGGGTGGCACTGAAGCTTTCTTT. Translated, it gives CAGRGSRGGTEAFF.

The chain recombines TRBV19 with TRBJ2-2; 8 bases match TRBD1. The V segment lost 6 bases and the J segment 5 bases; nucleotides outside the gene matches: 5. The CDR3 runs 14 residues. Germline CDR1 is LNHDA and CDR2 is SQIVND (reference sequence). The CDR3: CASRQGARTGELFF. The CDR3 bases are TGTGCCAGTAGGCAGGGGGCGCGAACCGGGGAGCTGTTTTTT.

The V gene is TRBV19, the J gene TRBJ2-1; no reliable D call. V was clipped by 3 bases and J by 7 bases, with 10 bases between them. Germline V gene sequence: CDR1 LNHDA, CDR2 SQIVND (reference sequence). The CDR3 length is 13 residues. CDR3 bases: TGTGCCAGTAGTATCGGCGCAGGTAATGAGCAGTTCTTC. This translates into CASSIGAGNEQFF.

V is TRBV25-1 and J is TRBJ1-4; maybe TRBD1 (6 bases). V was trimmed by 2 bases and J by 10 bases, leaving 17 bases between them. CDR1 is MGHDK and CDR2 is SYGVNS in the germline V gene. The CDR3 loop spans 15 amino acids. This CDR3 reads CASSEGDTTRRKLFF. CDR3 DNA sequence: TGTGCCAGCAGTGAAGGGGACACGACGCGACGAAAACTGTTTTTT.

As regards this clone: The junction departs from the called germline gene at one end, perhaps through a read error. J is TRBJ2-1 and V is TRBV7-9; TRBD2 matches 7 bases. This CDR3 region has 15 residues. Germline lookup yields CDR1 SEHNR and CDR2 FQNEAQ (reference sequence). The chain's CDR3 is CAGSPGRGSYNEQFF. CDR3 bases: TGTGCCGGCAGCCCAGGGAGGGGCTCCTACAATGAGCAGTTCTTC.

The rearrangement joins TRBV29-1 to TRBJ2-7, with D possibly matching TRBD1 (5 bases). V was pared by 6 bases and J by 3 bases, with 12 bases between. Germline V lookup: CDR1 SQVTM, CDR2 ANQGSEA. CDR3 length: 12 residues. The CDR3 DNA reads TGCAGCGTCCGCCAGGGTCGCTACGAGCAGTACTTC. It translates to CSVRQGRYEQYF.

The chain combines TRBV5-1 with TRBJ2-7; 9 bases agree with TRBD1. The CDR3 runs to 14 residues. CDR1 SGHRS and CDR2 YFSETQ come from the germline V gene. The trim removed 4 bases at V and 3 bases at J, leaving 5 bases unmatched. CDR3 DNA: TGCGCCAGCAGCCCGGGACAGGGCCTCTACGAGCAGTACTTC. Encoded protein: CASSPGQGLYEQYF.

The V and J genes are TRBV29-1 and TRBJ1-5, with D maybe TRBD1 (5 bases). Germline values: CDR1 SQVTM, CDR2 ANQGSEA. V gave up 5 bases and J gave up 9 bases, with 20 bases separating them. This CDR3 comprises 14 residues. CDR3 loop: CSVLSDGTGGPQHF. The CDR3 DNA follows: TGCAGCGTTTTATCGGACGGGACGGGAGGGCCCCAGCATTTT.

CDR3 protein: CASSLGLSPGVDEQYF. The DNA for the CDR3 is TGCGCCAGCAGCTTGGGGCTCTCCCCCGGGGTTGACGAGCAGTACTTC. The rearrangement links TRBV5-1 to TRBJ2-7, with D possibly matching TRBD2 (5 bases). V lost 0 bases, J lost 5 bases, and 18 bases lay in between. The CDR3 runs 16 residues. Germline-derived CDR1 and CDR2 are SGHRS and YFSETQ.

V and J are TRBV7-8 and TRBJ2-1; 7 bases fit TRBD2. The CDR3 consists of 16 residues. Germline loops: CDR1 SGHVS, CDR2 FQNEAQ. The ends lost 4 bases at V and 0 bases at J; junction bases unmatched: 6. This CDR3 reads CASSSGAGSSYNEQFF. CDR3 bases: TGTGCCAGCAGCTCAGGAGCGGGGAGCTCCTACAATGAGCAGTTCTTC.

This clone showed up just once. This chain uses TRBV7-2 with TRBJ2-6; the D gene is possibly TRBD1 (5 bases). Germline loops: CDR1 SGHTA, CDR2 FQGNSA. This CDR3 spans 16 amino acids. Trimming took 5 bases from V and 2 from J, leaving 13 bases between them. The CDR3 bases are TGTGCCAGCAGCGGTCAGGGTATCCCTGGGGCCAACGTCCTGACTTTC. Protein sequence: CASSGQGIPGANVLTF. Supplemented by reference TRBV7-2 and TRBJ2-6, the full variable domain reads GAGVSQSPSNKVTEKGKDVELRCDPISGHTALYWYRQSLGQGLEFLIYFQGNSAPDKSGLPSDRFSAERTGGSVSTLTIQRTQQEDSAVYLCASSGQGIPGANVLTFGAGSRLTVL.

The genes are TRBV28 and TRBJ2-7; 7 bases match TRBD2. This CDR3 spans 15 amino acids. V was clipped by 1 base and J by 9 bases; unmatched bases: 12. Germline CDR1 and CDR2: MDHEN and SYDVKM. CDR3 DNA sequence: TGTGCCAGCAGTTTATTGGCTAGCGGAACCCCCGCGCAGTACTTC. Its protein product is CASSLLASGTPAQYF.

This clone was detected only once. V is TRBV24-1 and J is TRBJ1-2, with D unresolved. CDR1 is KGHDR, CDR2 SFDVKD, per germline. Trimming cost V 12 bases and J 5 bases, with 15 bases left between them. The CDR3 runs to 12 residues. DNA of the CDR3: TGTGCCTCTAGCGGGCCCCTTTATGGCTACACCTTC. It codes for CASSGPLYGYTF.

The chain combines TRBV5-1 with TRBJ2-2, with 8 nucleotides matching TRBD1. The length of the CDR3 is 14 residues. Germline V gene lookup returns CDR1 SGHRS and CDR2 YFSETQ. Trimming removed 5 bases from V and 5 bases from J; junction bases left unmatched: 5. The CDR3: CASRPTGGTGELFF. CDR3 nucleotide sequence: TGCGCCAGCAGGCCTACAGGGGGAACCGGGGAGCTGTTTTTT.

This clone was seen once. The V gene is TRBV14, the J gene TRBJ2-2; a weak D match, TRBD1 (5 bases). Germline CDR1 reads SGHDN; CDR2 reads FVKESK. V lost 4 bases to trimming and J lost 3 bases, with 18 bases between them. This CDR3 is 17 amino acids long. The CDR3 region has the DNA TGTGCCAGCAGCCCATTCAGGGCCGCCGCCTACACCGGGGAGCTGTTTTTT. Translation gives CASSPFRAAAYTGELFF.

A word on this clone: This sample also contains other DNA sequences that code for the same CDR3. The chain couples TRBV5-1 to TRBJ2-2, with D possibly matching TRBD2 (5 bases). In germline, CDR1 is SGHRS, CDR2 YFSETQ. V was shortened by 2 bases and J by 6 bases, with 11 bases between the two germline ends. The CDR3 consists of 14 residues. The CDR3 reads CASSFDGGPGELFF. CDR3 bases: TGCGCCAGCAGCTTCGATGGAGGCCCCGGGGAGCTGTTTTTT.

V usage is TRBV5-1 and J usage is TRBJ2-2; possible D gene TRBD1, 6 bases. Germline V gene sequence: CDR1 SGHRS, CDR2 YFSETQ. Trimming shortened V by 8 bases and J by 2 bases, and 16 bases separated the two germline ends. This CDR3 is 15 amino acids long. The CDR3 DNA follows: TGCGCCAGTTTGCCGGGACACGCAAACACCGGGGAGCTGTTTTTT. This translates into CASLPGHANTGELFF.

The chain links TRBV24-1 to TRBJ2-5, with D unclear. Germline V gene data show CDR1 as KGHDR and CDR2 as SFDVKD. CDR3 size: 12 residues. Trimming pared 4 bases from V and 4 bases from J, leaving 6 bases between. Here the CDR3 reads CATSDPGETQYF. The CDR3 coding sequence is TGTGCCACCAGTGACCCGGGAGAGACCCAGTACTTC.

This clone was picked up one time. The rearrangement joins TRBV24-1 to TRBJ2-1; weak D call: TRBD2 (5 bases). Trimming took 5 bases from V and 6 from J, leaving 13 bases between them. Germline CDR1 reads KGHDR; CDR2 reads SFDVKD. The CDR3 is 14 amino acids. The CDR3: CATSGGLGVNEQFF. The CDR3 region has the DNA TGTGCCACCAGTGGCGGGTTAGGTGTCAATGAGCAGTTCTTC.

The V and J genes are TRBV18 and TRBJ2-7, with unresolved D. Trimming removed 0 bases at V and 2 bases at J, with 8 bases between. This CDR3 comprises 14 residues. The germline V gene encodes CDR1 KGHSH and CDR2 LQKENI. CDR3 bases: TGTGCCAGCTCACCACCGTCGGGTACCTACGAGCAGTACTTC. Translating gives CASSPPSGTYEQYF.

In DNA form, the CDR3 reads TGTGCCAGCAGCTTACAGGGTCGCACAGATACGCAGTATTTT. It specifies CASSLQGRTDTQYF. The J gene is TRBJ2-3, the V gene TRBV7-3, with a weak D call TRBD1 (5 bases). Trimming left V 2 bases short and J 1 base short, with 7 bases between. CDR1 and CDR2 (germline): SGHTA, FQGTGA. The CDR3 is 14 residues long.

For this clone: This CDR3 is also generated by other DNA sequences in the sample. The V and J genes are TRBV7-2 and TRBJ2-3; no definite D call. The V and J ends lost 4 bases and 2 bases respectively, with 4 bases between them. Germline CDR1 reads SGHTA; CDR2 reads FQGNSA. This CDR3 comprises 12 residues. CDR3 sequence: CASSSHTDTQYF. The CDR3 nucleotides are TGTGCCAGCAGCTCCCACACAGATACGCAGTATTTT.

The rearrangement uses TRBV7-2 and TRBJ2-7, with D hard to call. V shed 4 bases and J shed 1 base, with 11 bases lying between them. The germline gives CDR1 SGHTA, CDR2 FQGNSA. The CDR3 spans 14 residues. In DNA, the CDR3 is TGTGCCAGCAGCTCTCGTAGTCTTTCCTACGAGCAGTACTTC. As protein: CASSSRSLSYEQYF.

The rearrangement joins TRBV11-2 to TRBJ1-5; D is unclear. Trimming pared 4 bases from V and 4 bases from J, leaving 8 bases between. The germline V gene encodes CDR1 SGHAT and CDR2 FQNNGV. The CDR3 is 13 residues long. The CDR3 here is CASSSDGNQPQHF. DNA of the CDR3: TGTGCCAGCAGCTCCGACGGGAATCAGCCCCAGCATTTT.

V usage is TRBV5-1 and J usage is TRBJ2-1; D remains unclear. V lost 4 bases to trimming and J lost 0 bases, with 11 bases between them. This CDR3 region has 15 residues. CDR1 SGHRS and CDR2 YFSETQ come from the germline V gene. CDR3 nucleotide sequence: TGCGCCAGCAGCCCCTGGTCGAGCTCCTACAATGAGCAGTTCTTC. Its protein is CASSPWSSSYNEQFF. Supplemented by reference TRBV5-1 and TRBJ2-1, the full variable domain reads KAGVTQTPRYLIKTRGQQVTLSCSPISGHRSVSWYQQTPGQGLQFLFEYFSETQRNKGNFPGRFSGRQFSNSRSEMNVSTLELGDSALYLCASSPWSSSYNEQFFGPGTRLTVL.

The rearrangement joins TRBV7-9 to TRBJ2-7, with a weak D call TRBD1 (5 bases). The CDR3 has 15 residues. Trimming cost V 6 bases and J 4 bases, with 19 bases left between them. The germline V gene has CDR1 SEHNR and CDR2 FQNEAQ (reference sequence). CDR3 sequence: CASSFSGSPLYEQYF. CDR3 bases: TGTGCCAGCAGTTTCTCAGGGTCCCCGCTTTACGAGCAGTACTTC.

J is TRBJ2-7 and V is TRBV7-2, with 12 bases that match TRBD2. V lost 5 bases to trimming and J lost 2 bases; unmatched junction nucleotides: 7. CDR1 SGHTA and CDR2 FQGNSA come from the germline V gene. This CDR3 is built from 16 residues. The CDR3 region is CASSKRLAGAPYEQYF. CDR3 DNA: TGTGCCAGCAGCAAAAGACTAGCGGGAGCACCCTACGAGCAGTACTTC.

The chain recombines TRBV10-3 with TRBJ1-1; D remains ambiguous. The germline CDR1 and CDR2 sequences are ENHRY and SYGVKD. The CDR3 sequence is 13 residues long. Trimming removed 2 bases from V and 2 bases from J, with 6 bases in between. The CDR3 DNA follows: TGTGCCATCAGTGAGACAGCCAACACTGAAGCTTTCTTT. Protein sequence: CAISETANTEAFF.

The chain uses TRBV2 and TRBJ2-7; 15 bases match TRBD2. V was pared by 8 bases and J by 6 bases, with 11 bases of the junction left unmatched. Germline CDR1 and CDR2: SNHLY and FYNNEI. The CDR3 has 16 amino acids. The CDR3 region is CASSDSGTSGGLEQYF. The DNA of the CDR3 is TGTGCCAGCTCGGACTCCGGGACTAGCGGGGGGCTCGAGCAGTACTTC.